This T cell receptor (beta chain) stems from a study of OX40 agonist ivuxolimab in advanced cancers. Whole-study context: Among those enrolled, mean age was around 55 years (range roughly 23 to 85) and approximately 80% were male. Study-level findings and limits: Some of the nonresponding patients also showed low levels of normalized T-cell clonal expansion. The study found among the lowest clonal expansion in partial responders at 0.1-3.0 mg/kg. Antigen specificity of clonally expanded peripheral T cells was not established.

The germline CDR1 and CDR2 sequences are PRHDT and FYEKMQ (reference sequence). There are 13 residues in the CDR3. Trimming pared 5 bases from V and 7 bases from J, leaving 15 bases between. TCRdb's table, derived via immunoSEQ multiplex PCR, lists solely in-frame clones and lacks some. This table holds tens of thousands of clones, 87% found once. This clone has just a few counts. The antigen remains unidentified. The J gene is TRBJ2-7, the V gene TRBV13; either TRBD1 or TRBD2 may supply D (5 bases each). The TCR sequence derives from an adult with an advanced solid tumor such as melanoma, head and neck, liver or kidney cancer. The source material was CD4+ or CD8+ T cells sorted from blood, sampled in a trial of the OX40 agonist ivuxolimab. CDR3 sequence (DNA): TGTGCCAGCAGCCCGGGACCTACCTTGGAGCAGTACTTC. It codes for CASSPGPTLEQYF.